Listed below are T cell receptor beta chains from one sample, sequenced in a study of OX40 agonist ivuxolimab in advanced cancers. Clones were sequenced by immunoSEQ multiplex PCR, and TCRdb holds only the in-frame ones, with some missing. Of over 30,000 clones listed, more than 70% are singletons. Sequenced here: CD4+ or CD8+ T cells sorted from blood, sampled in a trial of the OX40 agonist ivuxolimab. Receptors originate from an adult with an advanced solid tumor such as melanoma, head and neck, liver or kidney cancer. Both conserved end residues are part of each CDR3. Fields, in order: D gene, J gene, V gene, clone size, CDR3 protein, CDR3 DNA. D genes are given only for firm matches. Expanded clones are given a class, and other clones once, few, many or no size at all.

TRBD1	TRBJ2-3	TRBV19	-	CASSMGQSGTDTQYF	TGTGCCAGTAGTATGGGACAGTCTGGCACAGATACGCAGTATTTT
-	TRBJ1-1	TRBV19	-	CASSIAQSYMNTEAFF	TGTGCCAGTAGTATCGCGCAGAGTTACATGAACACTGAAGCTTTCTTT
-	TRBJ2-1	TRBV14	-	CASSLFGGGSYNEQFF	TGTGCCAGCAGCCTCTTCGGGGGCGGCTCCTACAATGAGCAGTTCTTC
-	TRBJ2-1	TRBV16	once	CASSQDPPVQGDEQFF	TGTGCCAGCAGCCAGGACCCCCCCGTACAGGGCGATGAGCAGTTCTTC
-	TRBJ1-3	TRBV28	-	CASSPPVAVSGNTIYF	TGTGCCAGCAGTCCGCCCGTGGCAGTCTCTGGAAACACCATATATTTT
TRBD1	TRBJ2-2	TRBV27	-	CASSIRTGTGGPTGELFF	TGTGCCAGCAGTATACGGACGGGGACAGGGGGCCCTACCGGGGAGCTGTTTTTT
-	TRBJ2-7	TRBV5-4	once	CASRWDGGSSYEQYF	TGTGCCAGCAGGTGGGACGGAGGGAGCTCCTACGAGCAGTACTTC
-	TRBJ1-3	TRBV5-4	-	CASSLGVSGNTIYF	TGTGCCAGCAGCTTGGGAGTCTCTGGAAACACCATATATTTT
TRBD2	TRBJ2-7	TRBV5-6	-	CASSEAGFPTYEQYF	TGTGCCAGCAGCGAAGCGGGATTCCCGACCTACGAGCAGTACTTC
-	TRBJ1-4	TRBV19	-	CASTITGSLEKLFF	TGTGCCAGTACCATAACAGGGTCTTTGGAAAAACTGTTTTTT
-	TRBJ2-5	TRBV5-6	-	CASSLVGETQYF	TGTGCCAGCAGCTTGGTCGGGGAGACCCAGTACTTC
-	TRBJ2-7	TRBV5-1	-	CASSLGGREQYEQYF	TGCGCCAGCAGCTTGGGGGGCAGGGAACAATACGAGCAGTACTTC
-	TRBJ1-6	TRBV27	-	CASSFGAPNSPLHF	TGTGCCAGCAGTTTTGGGGCACCTAATTCACCCCTCCACTTT
-	TRBJ2-3	TRBV27	-	CASSLSRLLAYTDTQYF	TGTGCCAGCAGTTTAAGTAGACTTCTAGCTTACACAGATACGCAGTATTTT
TRBD1	TRBJ2-7	TRBV4-1	-	CASSRGQGVSYEQYF	TGCGCCAGCAGCCGCGGACAGGGTGTCTCCTACGAGCAGTACTTC
-	TRBJ1-1	TRBV1	-	CTSSHSRQGRTEAFF	TGCACCAGCAGCCATTCCCGACAGGGGAGAACTGAAGCTTTCTTT
-	TRBJ1-5	TRBV18	-	CASSQPGGEGNQPQHF	TGTGCCAGCTCACAGCCCGGCGGGGAAGGGAATCAGCCCCAGCATTTT
TRBD2	TRBJ2-7	TRBV9	-	CASSDGLAYEQYF	TGTGCCAGCAGCGACGGACTAGCCTACGAGCAGTACTTC
-	TRBJ1-4	TRBV9	-	CASSGGGDEKLFF	TGTGCCAGCAGTGGCGGGGGAGATGAAAAACTGTTTTTT
-	TRBJ2-1	TRBV5-1	-	CASSSLEDEQFF	TGCGCCAGCAGCTCCCTGGAGGATGAGCAGTTCTTC
-	TRBJ2-3	TRBV6-1	-	CASSKVRTDTQYF	TGTGCCAGCAGTAAAGTTCGCACAGATACGCAGTATTTT
-	TRBJ2-2	TRBV15	-	CATSRDRGNTGELFF	TGTGCCACCAGCAGAGATCGGGGGAACACCGGGGAGCTGTTTTTT
-	TRBJ1-3	TRBV28	-	CASSPVVSGNTIYF	TGTGCCAGCAGTCCCGTTGTCTCTGGAAACACCATATATTTT
-	TRBJ2-7	TRBV27	-	CASSLSPNYEQYF	TGTGCCAGCAGTTTATCGCCAAACTACGAGCAGTACTTC
-	TRBJ2-1	TRBV19	-	CASSISVEEQFF	TGTGCCAGTAGTATCTCGGTAGAGGAGCAGTTCTTC
-	TRBJ2-7	TRBV19	-	CASSPSSSYEQYF	TGTGCCAGTAGTCCGAGTAGCTCCTACGAGCAGTACTTC
-	TRBJ1-1	TRBV27	-	CASSHGGAEAFF	TGTGCCAGCAGTCATGGAGGGGCTGAAGCTTTCTTT
-	TRBJ2-7	TRBV19	-	CASSIGTKNSYEQYF	TGTGCCAGTAGTATAGGGACGAAAAACTCCTACGAGCAGTACTTC
-	TRBJ2-6	TRBV9	-	CASSSGANVLTF	TGTGCCAGCAGCTCTGGGGCCAACGTCCTGACTTTC
-	TRBJ2-2	TRBV5-4	-	CASSFGENTGELFF	TGTGCCAGCAGCTTCGGAGAGAACACCGGGGAGCTGTTTTTT
-	TRBJ2-5	TRBV6-1	-	CASDDGTQYF	TGTGCCAGCGATGATGGGACCCAGTACTTC
TRBD2	TRBJ2-7	TRBV6-6	-	CARPPVNGRYEQYF	TGTGCCAGACCGCCGGTGAACGGGAGGTACGAGCAGTACTTC
TRBD1	TRBJ2-1	TRBV5-1	-	CASSPGTGTSYNEQFF	TGCGCCAGCAGCCCCGGGACAGGGACATCCTACAATGAGCAGTTCTTC
-	TRBJ1-4	TRBV27	-	CASSPGATNEKLFF	TGTGCCAGCAGTCCCGGCGCAACTAATGAAAAACTGTTTTTT
TRBD1	TRBJ1-2	TRBV27	few	CASSLFGTGSAGYTF	TGTGCCAGCAGTTTATTCGGGACAGGGTCCGCTGGCTACACCTTC
-	TRBJ2-1	TRBV11-3	-	CASSFADSSYNEQFF	TGTGCCAGCAGCTTCGCGGACAGTTCCTACAATGAGCAGTTCTTC
-	TRBJ2-1	TRBV5-1	-	CASSLGVTSYNEQFF	TGCGCCAGCAGCTTGGGCGTTACCTCCTACAATGAGCAGTTCTTC
TRBD1	TRBJ1-2	TRBV15	once	CATSRDRGLNYGYTF	TGTGCCACCAGCAGAGACAGGGGGCTTAACTATGGCTACACCTTC
TRBD1	TRBJ1-2	TRBV29-1	-	CSGDRGPGYGYTF	TGCAGCGGGGACAGGGGACCTGGCTATGGCTACACCTTC
-	TRBJ1-6	TRBV11-2	-	CASSTPPGSPLHF	TGTGCCAGCAGCACCCCTCCGGGTTCACCCCTCCACTTT
TRBD2	TRBJ2-4	TRBV7-8	-	CASSQREGIPYF	TGTGCCAGCAGCCAGCGGGAGGGCATTCCGTACTTC
-	TRBJ2-3	TRBV11-2	-	CASRVGVRGTDTQYF	TGTGCCAGCAGGGTAGGGGTGAGGGGCACAGATACGCAGTATTTT
-	TRBJ2-7	TRBV28	-	CASSWTGDYEQYF	TGTGCCAGCAGTTGGACGGGGGACTACGAGCAGTACTTC
-	TRBJ2-1	TRBV7-9	once	CASTAGGVNEQFF	TGTGCCAGCACCGCAGGGGGGGTAAATGAGCAGTTCTTC
-	TRBJ2-3	TRBV5-8	-	CASNRPGTQYF	TGTGCCAGCAACCGCCCCGGTACGCAGTATTTT
-	TRBJ1-6	TRBV9	-	CASSPQDNSPLHF	TGTGCCAGCAGCCCACAGGATAATTCACCCCTCCACTTT